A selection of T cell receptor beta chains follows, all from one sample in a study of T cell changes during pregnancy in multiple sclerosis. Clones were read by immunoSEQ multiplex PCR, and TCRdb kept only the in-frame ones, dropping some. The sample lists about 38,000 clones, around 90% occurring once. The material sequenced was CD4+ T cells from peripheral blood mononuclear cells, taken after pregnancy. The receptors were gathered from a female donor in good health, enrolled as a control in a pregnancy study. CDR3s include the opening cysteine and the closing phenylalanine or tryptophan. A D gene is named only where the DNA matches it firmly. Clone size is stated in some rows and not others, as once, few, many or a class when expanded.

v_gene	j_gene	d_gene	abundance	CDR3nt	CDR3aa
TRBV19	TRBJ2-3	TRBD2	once	TGTGCCAGTAGCCTTGGGACTAGCGGGCCAGATACGCAGTATTTT	CASSLGTSGPDTQYF
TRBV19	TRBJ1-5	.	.	TGTGCCAGTAGTCTGAGCGACAGGACCAATCAGCCCCAGCATTTT	CASSLSDRTNQPQHF
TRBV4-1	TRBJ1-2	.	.	TGCGCCAGCAGCCAAGGGTCTGGGGGGGGCTACTATGGCTACACCTTC	CASSQGSGGGYYGYTF
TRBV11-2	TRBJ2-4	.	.	TGTGCCAGCAGCTTACAGGGCCTAGCCAAAAACATTCAGTACTTC	CASSLQGLAKNIQYF
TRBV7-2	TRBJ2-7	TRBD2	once	TGTGCCAGCAGCGCCTTAGCGGGAGGTACCTACGAGCAGTACTTC	CASSALAGGTYEQYF
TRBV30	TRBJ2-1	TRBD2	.	TGTGCCTGGAGAGGACTAGACAATGAGCAGTTCTTC	CAWRGLDNEQFF
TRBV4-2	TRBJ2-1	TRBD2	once	TGTGCCAGCAGCCAAGGTAGCGGGGCGGGAACCTACAATGAGCAGTTCTTC	CASSQGSGAGTYNEQFF
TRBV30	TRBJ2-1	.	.	TGTGCCTGGAGCCTCGACAGGTACAATGAGCAGTTCTTC	CAWSLDRYNEQFF
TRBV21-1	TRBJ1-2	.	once	TGTGCCAGCAGCAGGGGGAGGGGCAGCTATAACTATGGCTACACCTTC	CASSRGRGSYNYGYTF
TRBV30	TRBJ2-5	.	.	TGTGCCTGGAGTGTAGGGCGGACACAAGAGACCCAGTACTTC	CAWSVGRTQETQYF
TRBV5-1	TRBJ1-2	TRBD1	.	TGCGCCAGCAGCTTGGAGGGGACAGGTAATGGCTACACCTTC	CASSLEGTGNGYTF
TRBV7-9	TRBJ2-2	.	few	TGTGCCAGCAGCCCCCGGGTGGCCGGGGAGCTGTTTTTT	CASSPRVAGELFF
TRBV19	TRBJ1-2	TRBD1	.	TGTGCCAGTAGAGATCCGGACAGGGGAGTCTATGGCTACATCTTC	CASRDPDRGVYGYIF
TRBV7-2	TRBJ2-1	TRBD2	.	TGTGCCAGCAGCTTAGTTAGGACTAGCGGCCTGTTCTTC	CASSLVRTSGLFF
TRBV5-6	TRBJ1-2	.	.	TGTGCCAGCAGCTGGGGGGGAGACTATGGCTACACCTTC	CASSWGGDYGYTF
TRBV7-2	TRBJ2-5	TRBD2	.	TGTGCCAGCAGCTTACCCCTAGGCGGGGGGCTACAAGAGACCCAGTACTTC	CASSLPLGGGLQETQYF
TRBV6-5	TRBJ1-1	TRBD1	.	TGTGCCAGCAACAGGGACAGGGTTGTGACTGAAGCTTTCTTT	CASNRDRVVTEAFF
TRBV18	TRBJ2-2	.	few	TGTGCCAGCTCGTCCAGGGGCGCGAACACCGGGGAGCTGTTTTTT	CASSSRGANTGELFF
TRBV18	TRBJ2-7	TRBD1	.	TGTGCCAGCTCACCACCGGGACAGTACTACGAGCAGTACTTC	CASSPPGQYYEQYF
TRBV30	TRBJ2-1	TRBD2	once	TGTGCCTGGAGTTACGGGGGGTCTAGCGGCTACAATGAGCAGTTCTTC	CAWSYGGSSGYNEQFF
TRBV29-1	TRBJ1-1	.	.	TGCAGCGCCCCACGGGAGGGCACCTCAGCTTTCTTT	CSAPREGTSAFF
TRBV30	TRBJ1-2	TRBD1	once	TGTGCCTGGCGAGGGACAGGGGGTAACTATGGCTACACCTTC	CAWRGTGGNYGYTF
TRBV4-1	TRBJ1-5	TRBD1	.	TGCGCCAGCAGCCTAATAATTGCCGGGACAGGGAATAATCAGCCCCAGCATTTT	CASSLIIAGTGNNQPQHF
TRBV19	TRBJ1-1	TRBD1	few	TGTGCCAGTACCAAGGACAGGGCCACTGAAGCTTTCTTT	CASTKDRATEAFF
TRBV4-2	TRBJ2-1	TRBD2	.	TGTGCCAGCAGCCCCCGACTAGCGGGAGTTTCCGATGAGCAGTTCTTC	CASSPRLAGVSDEQFF
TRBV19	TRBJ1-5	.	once	TGTGCCAGCCTCGGAGGGCCGCTTAATCAGCCCCAGCATTTT	CASLGGPLNQPQHF
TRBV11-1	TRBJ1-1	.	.	TGTGCCAGCAGCGACCCACCGGGCACTGAAGCTTTCTTT	CASSDPPGTEAFF
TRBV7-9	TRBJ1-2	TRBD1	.	TGTGCCAGCAGCGACAGGGTCCGCGGTGGCTACACCTTC	CASSDRVRGGYTF
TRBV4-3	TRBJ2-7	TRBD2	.	TGCGCCAGCAGCCAGTATAGCGGGGCACTAAGCTCCTACGAGCAGTACTTC	CASSQYSGALSSYEQYF
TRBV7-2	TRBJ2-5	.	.	TGTGCCAGCAGCTCCCCAGGGGTTTGGGAGACCCAGTACTTC	CASSSPGVWETQYF
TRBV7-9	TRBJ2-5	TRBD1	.	TGTGCCAGCAGCTTCCCAACAGGGGGGGAGACCCAGTACTTC	CASSFPTGGETQYF
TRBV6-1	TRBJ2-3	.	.	TGTGCCAGCCGTTTAGCGGCCTCTAGCACAGATACGCAGTATTTT	CASRLAASSTDTQYF
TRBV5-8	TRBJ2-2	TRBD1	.	TGTGCCAGCAGCTTAGGGGACAGGGTCGGCGGGGAGCTGTTTTTT	CASSLGDRVGGELFF
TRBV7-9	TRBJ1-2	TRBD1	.	TGTGCCACCACCTTTCCGGGACAGACAACTAACTATGGCTACACCTTC	CATTFPGQTTNYGYTF
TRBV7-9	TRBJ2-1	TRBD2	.	TGTGCCAGCAGCGCGACTAGCGGGAGTCTCGGTGAGCAGTTCTTC	CASSATSGSLGEQFF